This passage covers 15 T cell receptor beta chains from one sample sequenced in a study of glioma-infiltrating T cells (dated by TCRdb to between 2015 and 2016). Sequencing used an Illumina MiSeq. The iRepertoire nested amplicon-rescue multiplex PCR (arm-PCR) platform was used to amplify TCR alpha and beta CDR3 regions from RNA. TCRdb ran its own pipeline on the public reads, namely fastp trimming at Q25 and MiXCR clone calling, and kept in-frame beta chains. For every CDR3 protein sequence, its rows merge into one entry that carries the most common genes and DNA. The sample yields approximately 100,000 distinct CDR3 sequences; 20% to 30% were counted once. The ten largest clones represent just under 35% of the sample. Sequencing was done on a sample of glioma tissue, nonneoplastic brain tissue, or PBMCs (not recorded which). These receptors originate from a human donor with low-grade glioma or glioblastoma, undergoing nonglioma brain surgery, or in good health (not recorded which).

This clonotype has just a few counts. CDR3 in amino acids: CASSLALSEQYF. In nucleotides, the CDR3 is TGTGCCAGCAGCTTAGCGCTAAGTGAGCAGTACTTC. The chain couples TRBV7-9 to TRBJ2-7; D is unclear. This CDR3 region has 12 residues. Germline V gives CDR1 SEHNR, CDR2 FQNEAQ (reference sequence). V was cut by 0 bases and J by 7 bases, with 7 bases left in between.

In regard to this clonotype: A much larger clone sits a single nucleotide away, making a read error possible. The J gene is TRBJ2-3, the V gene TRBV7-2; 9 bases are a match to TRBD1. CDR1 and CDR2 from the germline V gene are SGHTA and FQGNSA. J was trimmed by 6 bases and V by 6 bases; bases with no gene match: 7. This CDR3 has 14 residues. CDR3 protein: CASRLDRGPDTQYF. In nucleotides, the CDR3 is TGTGCCAGCAGGCTGGACAGGGGCCCGGATACGCAGTATTTT.

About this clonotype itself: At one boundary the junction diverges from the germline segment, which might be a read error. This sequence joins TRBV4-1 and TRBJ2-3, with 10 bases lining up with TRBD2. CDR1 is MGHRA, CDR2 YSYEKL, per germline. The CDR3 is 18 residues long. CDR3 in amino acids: CDSSQRASGGSRTDTQYF. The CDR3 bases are TGCGACAGCAGCCAGAGGGCTAGCGGGGGATCTCGCACAGATACGCAGTATTTT.

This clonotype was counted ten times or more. CDR3 nucleotides: TGTGCCAGCAGCTTGCAGGGAGGAGAGAGCTATGGCTACACCTTC. As protein: CASSLQGGESYGYTF. The J gene is TRBJ1-2, the V gene TRBV7-2; D may be TRBD1 (5 bases). The CDR3 totals 15 residues. The ends were cut back, 3 bases at V and 4 bases at J, with 15 bases in the middle. Germline CDR1 SGHTA, CDR2 FQGNSA.

The DNA for the CDR3 is TGCGCCAGCGGACCCTCTGGGAACGGAAACACTGAAGCTTTCTTT. Its translation: CASGPSGNGNTEAFF. The genes are TRBV5-1 and TRBJ1-1, with D uncertain. Trimming stripped 7 bases from V and 2 bases from J, with 18 bases between. The CDR3 is made up of 15 amino acids. Germline V CDR1 and CDR2: SGHRS, YFSETQ.

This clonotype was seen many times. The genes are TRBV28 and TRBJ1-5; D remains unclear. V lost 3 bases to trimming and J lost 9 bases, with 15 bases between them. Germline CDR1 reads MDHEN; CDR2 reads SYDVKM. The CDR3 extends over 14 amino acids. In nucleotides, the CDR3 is TGTGCCAGCAGTTTTCACCCCCTCTCGGGGCCCCAGCATTTT. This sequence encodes CASSFHPLSGPQHF.

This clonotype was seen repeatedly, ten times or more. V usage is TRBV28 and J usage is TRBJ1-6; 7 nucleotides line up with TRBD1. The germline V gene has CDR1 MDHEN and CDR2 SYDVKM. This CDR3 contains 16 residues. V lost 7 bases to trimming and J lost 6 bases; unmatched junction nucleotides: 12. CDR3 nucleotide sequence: TGTGCCAGCAAGGGGGCAGGGAGAAGCTTTAATTCACCCCTCCACTTT. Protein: CASKGAGRSFNSPLHF.

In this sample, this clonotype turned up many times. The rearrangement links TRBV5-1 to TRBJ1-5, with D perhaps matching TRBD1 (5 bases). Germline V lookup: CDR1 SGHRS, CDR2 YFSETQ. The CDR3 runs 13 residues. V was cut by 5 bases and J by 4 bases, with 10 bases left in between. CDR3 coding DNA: TGCGCCAGCAGTCCCCAGGGAAATCAGCCCCAGCATTTT. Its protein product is CASSPQGNQPQHF.

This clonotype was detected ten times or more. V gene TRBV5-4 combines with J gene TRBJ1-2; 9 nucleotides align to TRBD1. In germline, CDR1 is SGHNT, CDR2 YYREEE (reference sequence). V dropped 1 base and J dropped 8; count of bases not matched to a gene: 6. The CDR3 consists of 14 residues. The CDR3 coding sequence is TGTGCCAGCAGCTTGCAAGGACAGGGGACGGGCTACACCTTC. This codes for CASSLQGQGTGYTF.

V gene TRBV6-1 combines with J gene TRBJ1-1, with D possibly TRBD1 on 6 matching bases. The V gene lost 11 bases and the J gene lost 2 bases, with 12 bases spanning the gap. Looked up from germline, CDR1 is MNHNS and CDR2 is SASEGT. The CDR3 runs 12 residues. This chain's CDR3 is CAARTVNTEAFF. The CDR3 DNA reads TGTGCCGCGAGGACAGTTAACACTGAAGCTTTCTTT.

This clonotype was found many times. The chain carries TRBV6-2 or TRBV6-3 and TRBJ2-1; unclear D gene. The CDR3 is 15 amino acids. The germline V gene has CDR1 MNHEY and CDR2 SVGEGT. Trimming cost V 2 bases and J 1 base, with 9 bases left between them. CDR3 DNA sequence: TGTGCCAGCAGTTACGGTTCCCGGTCCTACAATGAGCAGTTCTTC. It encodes CASSYGSRSYNEQFF.

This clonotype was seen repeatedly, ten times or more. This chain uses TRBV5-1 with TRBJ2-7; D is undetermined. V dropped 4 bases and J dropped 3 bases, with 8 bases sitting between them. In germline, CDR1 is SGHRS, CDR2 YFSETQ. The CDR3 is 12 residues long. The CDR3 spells CASSRDYYEQYF. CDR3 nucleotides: TGCGCCAGCAGCAGGGATTACTACGAGCAGTACTTC.

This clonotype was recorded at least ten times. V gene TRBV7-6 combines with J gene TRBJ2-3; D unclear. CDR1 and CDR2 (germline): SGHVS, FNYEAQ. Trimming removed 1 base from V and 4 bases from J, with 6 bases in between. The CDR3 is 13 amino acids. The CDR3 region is CASSLDEADTQYF. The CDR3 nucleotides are TGTGCCAGCAGCTTAGATGAGGCAGATACGCAGTATTTT.

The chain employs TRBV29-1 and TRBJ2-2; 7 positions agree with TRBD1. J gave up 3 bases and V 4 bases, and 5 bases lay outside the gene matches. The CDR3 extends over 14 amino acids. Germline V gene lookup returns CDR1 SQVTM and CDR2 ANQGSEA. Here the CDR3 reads CSVGQGKYTGELFF. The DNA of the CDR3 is TGCAGCGTTGGACAGGGAAAGTACACCGGGGAGCTGTTTTTT.

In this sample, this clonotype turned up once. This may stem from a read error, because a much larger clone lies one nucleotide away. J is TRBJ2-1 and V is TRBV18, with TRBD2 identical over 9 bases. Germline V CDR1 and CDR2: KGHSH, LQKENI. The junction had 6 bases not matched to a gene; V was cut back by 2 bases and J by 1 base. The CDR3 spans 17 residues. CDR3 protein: CASSPRVAGGSYNEQFF. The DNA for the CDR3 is TGTGCCAGCTCACCAAGGGTCGCGGGAGGGTCCTACAATGAGCAGTTCTTC.